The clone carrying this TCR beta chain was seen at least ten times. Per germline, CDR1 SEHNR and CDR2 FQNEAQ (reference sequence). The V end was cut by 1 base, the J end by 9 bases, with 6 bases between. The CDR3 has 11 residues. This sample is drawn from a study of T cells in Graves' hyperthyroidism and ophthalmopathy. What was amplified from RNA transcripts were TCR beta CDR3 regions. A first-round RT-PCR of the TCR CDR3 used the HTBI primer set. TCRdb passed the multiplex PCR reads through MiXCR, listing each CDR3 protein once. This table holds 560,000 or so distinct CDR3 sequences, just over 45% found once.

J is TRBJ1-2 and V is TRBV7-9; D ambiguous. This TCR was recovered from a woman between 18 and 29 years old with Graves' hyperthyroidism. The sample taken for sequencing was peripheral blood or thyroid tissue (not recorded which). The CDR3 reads CASSLGASYTF. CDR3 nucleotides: TGTGCCAGCAGCTTAGGAGCCAGCTACACCTTC.